This TCR beta chain was observed in a study of technical replicates of blood from several donors (dated by TCRdb to the late 2010s). About this clone itself: This clone's antigen is unknown. No much larger clone is present one base from it, and per-base qualities are unavailable.

V lost 1 base and J lost 4 bases; the stretch between them is 8 bases long. Measured from the cysteine to the phenylalanine, the CDR3 is 13 residues long. Only CDR3 DNA remains: 39 bases, in frame from the first base. In the germline V gene (reference sequence), CDR1 corresponds to MNHEY and CDR2 to SMNVEV. Libraries were prepared through the immunoSEQ multiplex PCR assay. Drawn from immuneACCESS, this table holds only the in-frame rearrangements with V and J called that TCRdb kept. Clones are partly lost; checked studies trace under half to an unresolved V gene and leave the rest unexplained. The sample table records approximately 85,000 clones; about 93% of these occur just once. Clones ranked in the top ten supply 0.2% to 0.3% of the sample.

The sequence was collected from a human donor in good health. The chain couples TRBV27 to TRBJ2-7; the D gene assignment is ambiguous. Sample: T cells isolated from PBMCs. The CDR3 in this case is CASSLLGPYEQYF. The DNA is TGTGCCAGCAGTTTATTGGGCCCGTACGAGCAGTACTTC.